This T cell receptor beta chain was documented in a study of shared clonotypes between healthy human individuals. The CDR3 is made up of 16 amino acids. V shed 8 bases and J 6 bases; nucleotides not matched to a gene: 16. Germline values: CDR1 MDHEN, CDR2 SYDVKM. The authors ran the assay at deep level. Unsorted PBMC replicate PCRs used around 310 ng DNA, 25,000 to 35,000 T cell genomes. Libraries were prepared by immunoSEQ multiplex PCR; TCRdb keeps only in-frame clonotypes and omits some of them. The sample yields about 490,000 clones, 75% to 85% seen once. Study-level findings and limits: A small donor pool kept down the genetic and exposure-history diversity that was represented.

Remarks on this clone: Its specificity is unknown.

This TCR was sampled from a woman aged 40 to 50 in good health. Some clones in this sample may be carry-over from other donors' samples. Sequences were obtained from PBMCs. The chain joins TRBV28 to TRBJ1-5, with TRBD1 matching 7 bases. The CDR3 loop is CASRDPGTVYFQPQHF. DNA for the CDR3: TGTGCCAGCCGAGACCCCGGGACAGTTTATTTTCAGCCCCAGCATTTT.